A selection of T cell receptor beta chains follows, all from one sample in a study of T cell responses to AZD1222 COVID-19 vaccine. The method was immunoSEQ multiplex PCR; TCRdb's version includes in-frame clones alone and lacks a portion of them. The table records 120,000 to 150,000 clones, 85% to 95% of them present only once. Specimen: peripheral blood, collected 28 days after the second AZD1222 dose. These receptors all stem from an adult who received the AZD1222 COVID-19 vaccine. Both conserved end residues are part of each CDR3. The D gene is left open where the match is weak. Size values are once, few and many counts, or a class for expanded clones, and some rows have none.

D gene: .; V gene: TRBV27; clone size: .; J gene: TRBJ2-2; CDR3 length: 16; CDR3 protein: CASGQRRLANTGELFF; CDR3 DNA: TGTGCCAGCGGCCAACGCCGGCTCGCGAACACCGGGGAGCTGTTTTTT
D gene: .; V gene: TRBV14; clone size: .; J gene: TRBJ1-1; CDR3 length: 16; CDR3 protein: CASSRGFAGSFLGAFF; CDR3 DNA: TGTGCCAGCAGCCGAGGGTTTGCAGGATCTTTCTTAGGAGCTTTCTTT
D gene: TRBD2; V gene: TRBV5-4; clone size: .; J gene: TRBJ2-1; CDR3 length: 15; CDR3 protein: CASSLALAGHNEQFF; CDR3 DNA: TGTGCCAGCAGCTTGGCACTAGCGGGGCACAATGAGCAGTTCTTC
D gene: .; V gene: TRBV2; clone size: once; J gene: TRBJ1-5; CDR3 length: 14; CDR3 protein: CASSLLSGNQPQHF; CDR3 DNA: TGTGCCAGTTCTCTTCTCTCGGGCAATCAGCCCCAGCATTTT
D gene: .; V gene: TRBV21-1; clone size: .; J gene: TRBJ2-1; CDR3 length: 14; CDR3 protein: CASSKGYLLGEQFF; CDR3 DNA: TGTGCCAGCAGCAAGGGCTACCTGCTTGGTGAGCAGTTCTTC
D gene: .; V gene: TRBV6-5; clone size: .; J gene: TRBJ1-2; CDR3 length: 16; CDR3 protein: CASSYSTKGGNYGYTF; CDR3 DNA: TGTGCCAGCAGTTACTCCACCAAGGGAGGGAACTATGGCTACACCTTC
D gene: .; V gene: TRBV28; clone size: .; J gene: TRBJ1-1; CDR3 length: 12; CDR3 protein: CASRGLNTEAFF; CDR3 DNA: TGTGCCAGCAGGGGCCTGAACACTGAAGCTTTCTTT
D gene: .; V gene: TRBV7-3; clone size: .; J gene: TRBJ2-2; CDR3 length: 14; CDR3 protein: CASSPGHNTGELFF; CDR3 DNA: TGTGCCAGCAGCCCGGGACACAACACCGGGGAGCTGTTTTTT
D gene: .; V gene: TRBV9; clone size: .; J gene: TRBJ1-1; CDR3 length: 15; CDR3 protein: CASSVGSGWSTEAFF; CDR3 DNA: TGTGCCAGCAGCGTAGGCTCAGGGTGGAGCACTGAAGCTTTCTTT
D gene: TRBD1; V gene: TRBV24-1; clone size: .; J gene: TRBJ1-1; CDR3 length: 13; CDR3 protein: CATRGQLNTEAFF; CDR3 DNA: TGTGCCACCCGGGGACAGCTGAACACTGAAGCTTTCTTT
D gene: TRBD2; V gene: TRBV6-6; clone size: .; J gene: TRBJ2-7; CDR3 length: 13; CDR3 protein: CASRGLAGNEQYF; CDR3 DNA: TGTGCCAGCAGGGGACTAGCGGGAAACGAGCAGTACTTC
D gene: .; V gene: TRBV5-4; clone size: .; J gene: TRBJ1-1; CDR3 length: 13; CDR3 protein: CASSGTGPPEAFF; CDR3 DNA: TGTGCCAGCAGCGGTACAGGGCCCCCTGAAGCTTTCTTT
D gene: TRBD1; V gene: TRBV7-9; clone size: few; J gene: TRBJ1-6; CDR3 length: 14; CDR3 protein: CASSPTGETSPLHF; CDR3 DNA: TGTGCCAGCAGCCCGACAGGGGAGACTTCACCCCTCCACTTT
D gene: TRBD1; V gene: TRBV5-1; clone size: .; J gene: TRBJ1-6; CDR3 length: 16; CDR3 protein: CASSPDRGRKNSPLHF; CDR3 DNA: TGCGCCAGCAGCCCGGACAGGGGGCGAAAGAATTCACCCCTCCACTTT
D gene: .; V gene: TRBV10-3; clone size: .; J gene: TRBJ2-1; CDR3 length: 14; CDR3 protein: CATTLTGNGNEQFF; CDR3 DNA: TGTGCCACCACCCTCACAGGGAATGGCAATGAGCAGTTCTTC
D gene: TRBD1; V gene: TRBV7-8; clone size: .; J gene: TRBJ2-3; CDR3 length: 16; CDR3 protein: CATGQGADGFTDTQYF; CDR3 DNA: TGTGCCACCGGACAGGGGGCTGATGGGTTCACAGATACGCAGTATTTT
D gene: TRBD1; V gene: TRBV6-6; clone size: .; J gene: TRBJ1-4; CDR3 length: 15; CDR3 protein: CASSTSGQSNEKLFF; CDR3 DNA: TGTGCCAGCAGTACCTCGGGACAGTCTAATGAAAAACTGTTTTTT
D gene: TRBD1; V gene: TRBV10-3; clone size: .; J gene: TRBJ1-2; CDR3 length: 14; CDR3 protein: CAISGRQGNYGYTF; CDR3 DNA: TGTGCCATCAGTGGTAGACAGGGGAACTATGGCTACACCTTC
D gene: .; V gene: TRBV5-1; clone size: few; J gene: TRBJ2-7; CDR3 length: 14; CDR3 protein: CASSPFGLSYEQYF; CDR3 DNA: TGCGCCAGCAGCCCTTTCGGGCTATCCTACGAGCAGTACTTC
D gene: TRBD1; V gene: TRBV30; clone size: .; J gene: TRBJ1-1; CDR3 length: 15; CDR3 protein: CAWNRQGGSGTEAFF; CDR3 DNA: TGTGCCTGGAATAGACAGGGGGGAAGTGGCACTGAAGCTTTCTTT
D gene: .; V gene: TRBV6-5; clone size: .; J gene: TRBJ1-1; CDR3 length: 12; CDR3 protein: CATKGSSTEAFF; CDR3 DNA: TGTGCTACGAAGGGATCGAGCACTGAAGCTTTCTTT
D gene: .; V gene: TRBV19; clone size: once; J gene: TRBJ1-2; CDR3 length: 15; CDR3 protein: CASSMTRTGDYGYTF; CDR3 DNA: TGTGCCAGTAGTATGACCAGGACCGGGGACTATGGCTACACCTTC
D gene: .; V gene: TRBV24-1; clone size: .; J gene: TRBJ2-5; CDR3 length: 14; CDR3 protein: CATSDFSGEETQYF; CDR3 DNA: TGTGCCACCAGTGATTTTTCGGGGGAAGAGACCCAGTACTTC
D gene: .; V gene: TRBV6-5; clone size: once; J gene: TRBJ1-1; CDR3 length: 14; CDR3 protein: CASSSGPYGPEAFF; CDR3 DNA: TGTGCCAGCAGTTCGGGCCCCTACGGGCCTGAAGCTTTCTTT
D gene: TRBD2; V gene: TRBV30; clone size: .; J gene: TRBJ2-3; CDR3 length: 19; CDR3 protein: CAWMTPLAGGGGGTDTQYF; CDR3 DNA: TGTGCCTGGATGACACCACTAGCGGGTGGGGGGGGTGGCACAGATACGCAGTATTTT
D gene: TRBD2; V gene: TRBV7-9; clone size: .; J gene: TRBJ2-7; CDR3 length: 17; CDR3 protein: CASSLTWTSGISYEQYF; CDR3 DNA: TGTGCCAGCAGCTTAACTTGGACTAGCGGGATCTCCTACGAGCAGTACTTC
D gene: .; V gene: TRBV10-3; clone size: .; J gene: TRBJ1-4; CDR3 length: 14; CDR3 protein: CAIRNSTTNEKLFF; CDR3 DNA: TGTGCCATCAGAAACAGCACAACTAATGAAAAACTGTTTTTT
D gene: TRBD1; V gene: TRBV7-2; clone size: .; J gene: TRBJ1-4; CDR3 length: 15; CDR3 protein: CASSSPRQGAEKLFF; CDR3 DNA: TGTGCCAGCAGCTCCCCCCGACAGGGTGCTGAAAAACTGTTTTTT
D gene: .; V gene: TRBV7-2; clone size: .; J gene: TRBJ1-5; CDR3 length: 13; CDR3 protein: CASSLDSNQPQHF; CDR3 DNA: TGTGCCAGCAGCTTAGATAGTAATCAGCCCCAGCATTTT
D gene: .; V gene: TRBV19; clone size: .; J gene: TRBJ2-3; CDR3 length: 13; CDR3 protein: CASSDHGPDTQYF; CDR3 DNA: TGTGCCAGTAGCGACCATGGCCCAGATACGCAGTATTTT
D gene: .; V gene: TRBV10-3; clone size: .; J gene: TRBJ2-3; CDR3 length: 15; CDR3 protein: CAISEGSGSTDTQYF; CDR3 DNA: TGTGCCATCAGTGAAGGAAGCGGTAGCACAGATACGCAGTATTTT
D gene: .; V gene: TRBV28; clone size: .; J gene: TRBJ1-5; CDR3 length: 15; CDR3 protein: CASSLPQGGNQPQHF; CDR3 DNA: TGTGCCAGCAGTTTACCACAGGGTGGTAATCAGCCCCAGCATTTT
D gene: .; V gene: TRBV12-5; clone size: once; J gene: TRBJ2-5; CDR3 length: 12; CDR3 protein: CASGLMGETQYF; CDR3 DNA: TGTGCTAGTGGCCTGATGGGAGAGACCCAGTACTTC
D gene: TRBD2; V gene: TRBV11-2; clone size: .; J gene: TRBJ2-3; CDR3 length: 16; CDR3 protein: CASSSRAGGGTDTQYF; CDR3 DNA: TGTGCCAGCAGCTCCCGAGCGGGGGGCGGCACAGATACGCAGTATTTT
D gene: .; V gene: TRBV9; clone size: .; J gene: TRBJ2-2; CDR3 length: 15; CDR3 protein: CASTSTGLNTGELFF; CDR3 DNA: TGTGCCAGCACCTCCACAGGACTTAACACCGGGGAGCTGTTTTTT
D gene: .; V gene: TRBV4-3; clone size: .; J gene: TRBJ1-2; CDR3 length: 14; CDR3 protein: CASSQGWGARGYTF; CDR3 DNA: TGCGCCAGCAGCCAAGGCTGGGGGGCGCGGGGCTACACCTTC
D gene: .; V gene: TRBV12-3/TRBV12-4; clone size: .; J gene: TRBJ1-2; CDR3 length: 12; CDR3 protein: CASSFSSYGYTF; CDR3 DNA: TGTGCCAGCAGTTTTTCCAGTTATGGCTACACCTTC
D gene: .; V gene: TRBV7-9; clone size: once; J gene: TRBJ2-3; CDR3 length: 17; CDR3 protein: CASSSKGSTGSTDTQYF; CDR3 DNA: TGTGCCAGCAGTTCTAAGGGGAGTACCGGGTCCACAGATACGCAGTATTTT
D gene: .; V gene: TRBV7-2; clone size: .; J gene: TRBJ1-1; CDR3 length: 13; CDR3 protein: CASSPQGWTEAFF; CDR3 DNA: TGTGCCAGCAGCCCCCAGGGCTGGACTGAAGCTTTCTTT
D gene: .; V gene: TRBV6-5; clone size: once; J gene: TRBJ1-2; CDR3 length: 16; CDR3 protein: CASSYITSSHTRGYTF; CDR3 DNA: TGTGCCAGCAGTTACATCACGTCCTCCCATACGAGGGGCTACACCTTC
D gene: TRBD2; V gene: TRBV27; clone size: .; J gene: TRBJ2-7; CDR3 length: 15; CDR3 protein: CASSLVGLAGYEQYF; CDR3 DNA: TGTGCCAGCAGTTTAGTGGGACTAGCGGGCTACGAGCAGTACTTC
D gene: .; V gene: TRBV9; clone size: .; J gene: TRBJ2-2; CDR3 length: 14; CDR3 protein: CASSVERRAGELFF; CDR3 DNA: TGTGCCAGCAGCGTAGAACGGCGGGCCGGGGAGCTGTTTTTT